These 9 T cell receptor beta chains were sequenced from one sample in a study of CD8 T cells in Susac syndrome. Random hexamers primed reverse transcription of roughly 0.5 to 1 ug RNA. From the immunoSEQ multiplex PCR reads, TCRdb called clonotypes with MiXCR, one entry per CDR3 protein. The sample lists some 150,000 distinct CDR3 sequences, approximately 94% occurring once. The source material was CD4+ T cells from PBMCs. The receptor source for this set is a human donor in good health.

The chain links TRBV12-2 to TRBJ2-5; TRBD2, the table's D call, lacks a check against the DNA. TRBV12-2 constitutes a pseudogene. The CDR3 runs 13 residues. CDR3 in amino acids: CASRLSRAETQYF. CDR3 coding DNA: TGTGCAAGTCGCCTTTCGAGGGCAGAGACCCAGTACTTC.

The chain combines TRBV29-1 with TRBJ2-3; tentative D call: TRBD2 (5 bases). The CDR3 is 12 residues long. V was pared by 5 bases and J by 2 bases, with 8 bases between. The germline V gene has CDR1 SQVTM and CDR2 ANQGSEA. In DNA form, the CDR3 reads TGCAGCGTTCACGACTACACAGATACGCAGTATTTT. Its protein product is CSVHDYTDTQYF.

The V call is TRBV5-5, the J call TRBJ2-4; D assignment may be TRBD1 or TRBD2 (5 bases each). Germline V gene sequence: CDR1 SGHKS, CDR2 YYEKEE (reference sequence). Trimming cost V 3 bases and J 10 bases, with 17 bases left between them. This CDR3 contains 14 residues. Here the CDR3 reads CASSSTPGTLIQYF. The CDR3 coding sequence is TGTGCCAGCAGCTCAACTCCCGGGACGTTAATTCAGTACTTC.

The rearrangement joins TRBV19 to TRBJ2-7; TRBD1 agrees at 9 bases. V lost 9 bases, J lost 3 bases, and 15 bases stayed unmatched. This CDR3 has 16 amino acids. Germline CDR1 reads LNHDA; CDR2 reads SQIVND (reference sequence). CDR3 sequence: CASSALGQGLSYEQYF. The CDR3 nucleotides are TGTGCCAGCAGCGCCCTGGGACAGGGTTTGAGCTACGAGCAGTACTTC.

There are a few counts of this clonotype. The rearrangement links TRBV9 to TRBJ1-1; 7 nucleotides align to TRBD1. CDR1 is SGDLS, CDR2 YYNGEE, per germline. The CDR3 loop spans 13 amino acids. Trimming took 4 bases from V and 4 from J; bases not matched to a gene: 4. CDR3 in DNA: TGTGCCAGCAGCAAGGGACAGCTCACTGAAGCTTTCTTT. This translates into CASSKGQLTEAFF.

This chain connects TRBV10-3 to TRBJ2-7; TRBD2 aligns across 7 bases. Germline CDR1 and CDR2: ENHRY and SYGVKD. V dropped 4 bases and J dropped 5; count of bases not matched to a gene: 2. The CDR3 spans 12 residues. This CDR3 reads CAISVLADEQYF. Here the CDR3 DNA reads TGTGCCATCAGTGTGCTAGCGGACGAGCAGTACTTC.

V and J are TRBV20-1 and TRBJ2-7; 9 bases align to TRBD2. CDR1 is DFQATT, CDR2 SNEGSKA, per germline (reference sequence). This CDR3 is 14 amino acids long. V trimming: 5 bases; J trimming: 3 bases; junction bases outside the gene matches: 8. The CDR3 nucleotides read TGCAGTGCTGCATTCCTAGCGGGAAGCTACGAGCAGTACTTC. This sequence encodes CSAAFLAGSYEQYF.

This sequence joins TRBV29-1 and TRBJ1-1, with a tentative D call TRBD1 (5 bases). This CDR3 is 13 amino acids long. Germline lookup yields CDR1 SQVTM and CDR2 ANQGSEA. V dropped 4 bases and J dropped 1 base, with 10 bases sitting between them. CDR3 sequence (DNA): TGCAGCGTTGGGGTCGGACAGAACACTGAAGCTTTCTTT. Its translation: CSVGVGQNTEAFF.

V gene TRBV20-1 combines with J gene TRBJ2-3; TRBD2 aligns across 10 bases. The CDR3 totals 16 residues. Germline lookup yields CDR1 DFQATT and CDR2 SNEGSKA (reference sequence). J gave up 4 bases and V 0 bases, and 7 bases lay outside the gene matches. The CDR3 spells CSARESSGRRADTQYF. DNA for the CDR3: TGCAGTGCTAGAGAGTCTAGCGGGAGACGGGCAGATACGCAGTATTTT.